This record covers a single TCR beta chain. This clonotype showed up just a few times. It lacks a known antigen. No much larger clonotype is one base removed from it; base qualities were not supplied. Ficoll-Paque density gradient centrifugation was used to isolate PBMCs. Sequencing used an Illumina NovaSeq 6000. Using 5'RACE with constant-segment primers, TCRalpha and TCRbeta cDNA libraries were constructed, with sample barcodes and unique molecular identifiers added in the process. RNA was extracted from every sample with Trizol reagent. Amplification of the libraries took two PCR steps, and the second step added a second sample barcode plus Illumina TruSeq adapters. Sequencing of libraries was performed on an Illumina NovaSeq with 2 x 150 bp paired-end reads. Processing in the source paper ran as follows. Reads were demultiplexed and collapsed into UMI-guided consensus sequences with migec v1.2.7. Using mixcr v2.1.11, UMI consensuses were aligned to TRA and TRB V and J templates and then assembled into clonotypes. Clonotypes were classified as expanded or contracted when called significant by both edgeR and NoisET, with noise models trained on biological replicates. For edgeR calls, a false discovery rate-adjusted p below 0.01 and a log2 fold-change threshold of 1 were applied. As an exploratory analysis of dynamics, max-normalized trajectories of the 1000 most abundant clonotypes were examined by PCA with hierarchical clustering. Each responding clone was given a CD4 or CD8 phenotype based on the CD4+ and CD8+ repertoires, which had been sequenced separately. TCRdb itself trimmed the public reads at Q25 with fastp, ran MiXCR and retained productive beta chains. CDR3 protein sequences are deduplicated, and each keeps its most common genes and DNA. The V and J calls were determined by TCRdb, not by the authors. This sample holds 450,000 to 650,000 distinct CDR3 sequences; 15% to 20% were observed only once. Of the sample, 12% falls within the top ten clones.

The data were obtained in a study of T-cell memory formation after mild COVID-19 (dated by TCRdb to the early 2020s). For the study in its entirety: Most TCR sequence clusters were specific to one of the two donors. Two young, previously healthy adult volunteers made up the cohort, one male and one female. In two donors, T-cell clones that expanded and contracted after mild COVID-19 were tracked by sequencing TCRalpha and TCRbeta repertoires over time. Broad study findings and their caveats: SARS-CoV-2 specificity was not confirmed for the second-wave clones peaking on day 37. From day 15 to 85, contracting clones showed balanced CD4/CD8 phenotypes, whereas a second wave of clones that expanded from day 15 to 37 leaned towards CD4+. Contracting CD4+ clones were located mainly in the CM and EM memory subsets, whereas CD8+ clones were found to be enriched in EMRA. Some responding clones were detected in pre-infection memory, suggesting pre-existing cross-reactive memory T cells joined the SARS-CoV-2 response. Only two mild cases were covered by the study, and larger cohorts that include severe cases with pre-infection samples were considered necessary.

V loses 2 bases at its end and J loses 4 bases; junction bases beyond the gene matches: 9. The CDR3 numbers 16 residues from cysteine through phenylalanine. Of all the DNA, just the CDR3 is kept, 48 bases in frame from base 1. CDR1 and CDR2 are read off the germline V gene as SGDLS and YYNGEE. Material: PBMCs or a T cell subset sorted from them (not recorded which). This sequence originates from an adult woman who had mild COVID-19 (a few samples of this study predate the infection). The sample titles of this study are shuffled in the database, so cell type and time point are left out; the donor was told from shared clones. The sequence joins TRBV9 to TRBJ2-1; 7 junctional bases match TRBD1. In nucleotide form, the sequence is TGTGCCAGCAGCGTCGGTTGGGGACAGAGTTACAATGAGCAGTTCTTC. Translated, it reads CASSVGWGQSYNEQFF.